This T cell receptor (beta chain) originates from a study of T-cell reconstitution after alpha-beta-depleted transplantation in children. Unique molecular identifiers were built into the TCRbeta library. TCRdb re-derived calls from the PCR reads in MiXCR, one entry per CDR3 protein. The top ten hold about 3.8% of the sample, which has about 400,000 distinct CDR3 sequences, 20% seen once. Looked up from germline, CDR1 is GTSNPN and CDR2 is SVGIG (reference sequence). Deletions cut 0 bases from V and 2 bases from J, with 5 bases between. CDR3 length: 13 amino acids. This rearrangement joins TRBV30 to TRBJ1-3; D remains ambiguous. The clonotype originates from a human donor who donated a stem cell graft to a child with acute myeloid leukemia. This specimen consisted of PBMCs from the stem cell graft donor, obtained from the stem cell graft. The CDR3 sequence is CAWSVQPGNTIYF. The CDR3 DNA is TGTGCCTGGAGTGTACAGCCTGGAAACACCATATATTTT.